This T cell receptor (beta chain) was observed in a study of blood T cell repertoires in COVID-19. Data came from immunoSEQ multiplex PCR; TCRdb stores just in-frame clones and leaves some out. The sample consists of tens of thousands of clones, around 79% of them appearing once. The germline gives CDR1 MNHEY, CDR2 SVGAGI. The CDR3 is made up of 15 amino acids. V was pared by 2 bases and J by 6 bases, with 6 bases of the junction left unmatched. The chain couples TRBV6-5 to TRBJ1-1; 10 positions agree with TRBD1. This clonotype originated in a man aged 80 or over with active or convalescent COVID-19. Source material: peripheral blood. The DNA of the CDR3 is TGTGCCAGCAGTTACCTTCGGGACAGGGGCGCTGAAGCTTTCTTT. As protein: CASSYLRDRGAEAFF.